This T cell receptor (beta chain) emerged from a study of CD8+CD57+ T cells in acquired aplastic anemia. Study in general: The DNA of sorted CD4+ and CD8+ cells averaged roughly 3.2 ug.

The CDR3 loop spans 15 amino acids. V was cut by 1 base and J by 2 bases, with 11 bases left in between. Germline V lookup: CDR1 SEHNR, CDR2 FQNEAQ (reference sequence). For CDR3 and TCR beta VDJ profiling, genomic DNA was the template used. TCRdb redid the calling of the reads with MiXCR, one entry per CDR3 protein. The sample contains 100,000 to 150,000 distinct CDR3 sequences, 58% of which appear only once. Selection for sequencing was limited to patients who had shown CD8+CD57+ cell expansion by flow cytometry. This clonotype originated in a human donor with aplastic anemia. The sequenced sample consisted of sorted CD4+, CD8+, or CD8+CD57+ T cells (not recorded which) from PBMCs. This chain uses TRBV7-9 with TRBJ2-5; D may be TRBD2 (6 bases). The CDR3 here is CASSLGPAGQETQYF. CDR3 in DNA: TGTGCCAGCAGCTTAGGTCCGGCGGGGCAAGAGACCCAGTACTTC.